This T cell receptor (beta chain) is drawn from a study of type 1 and type 2 diabetes patients. Study as a whole: T cells were magnetically sorted from PBMCs as CD4+ or CD8+ subsets.

A remark on this clonotype: No antigen is known for it.

The study's findings and limits: Type 2 diabetes repertoires were more diverse than type 1 diabetes repertoires.

This CDR3 region has 14 residues. The V gene lost 3 bases and the J gene lost 7 bases, with 12 bases spanning the gap. The germline V gene has CDR1 SGHVS and CDR2 FQNEAQ. Genomic DNA was the PCR template. A primer set of 30 forward and 13 reverse primers amplified the CDR3. One entry per CDR3 protein, called by TCRdb with MiXCR from the multiplex PCR reads. The sample records approximately 260,000 distinct CDR3 sequences, roughly 44% being singletons. Sequencing was done on a sample of peripheral blood mononuclear cells (PBMCs). The receptor comes from a man younger than 35 with type 2 diabetes. The V gene is TRBV7-8, the J gene TRBJ1-4; D may be TRBD1 (6 bases). As DNA, the CDR3 is TGTGCCAGCAGCTTTAGAGGGGGGGGTGAAAAACTGTTTTTT. Translating gives CASSFRGGGEKLFF.